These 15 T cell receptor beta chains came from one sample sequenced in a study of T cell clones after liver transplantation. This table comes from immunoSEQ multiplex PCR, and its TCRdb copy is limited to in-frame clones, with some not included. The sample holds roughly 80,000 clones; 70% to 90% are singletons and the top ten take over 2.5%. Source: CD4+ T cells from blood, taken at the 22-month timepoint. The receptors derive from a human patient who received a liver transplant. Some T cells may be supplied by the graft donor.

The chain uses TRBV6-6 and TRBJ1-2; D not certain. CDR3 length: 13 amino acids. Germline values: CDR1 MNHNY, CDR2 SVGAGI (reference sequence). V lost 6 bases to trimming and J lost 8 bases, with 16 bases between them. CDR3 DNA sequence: TGTGCCAGCAGCACCTACTGGGGTGGCGGCTACACCTTC. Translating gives CASSTYWGGGYTF.

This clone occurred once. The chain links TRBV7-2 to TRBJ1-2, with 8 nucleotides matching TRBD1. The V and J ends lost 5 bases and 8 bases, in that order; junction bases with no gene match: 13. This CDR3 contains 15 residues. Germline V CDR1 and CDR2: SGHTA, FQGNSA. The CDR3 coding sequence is TGTGCCAGCAGCACCTACGGACAGGGCTCGGGCGGCTACACCTTC. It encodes CASSTYGQGSGGYTF.

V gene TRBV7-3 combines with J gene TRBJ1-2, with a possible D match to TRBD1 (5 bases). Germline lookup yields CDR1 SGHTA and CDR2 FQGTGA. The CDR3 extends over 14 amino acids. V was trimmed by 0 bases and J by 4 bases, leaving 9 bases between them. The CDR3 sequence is CASSLTGRSYGYTF. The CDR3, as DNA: TGTGCCAGCAGCTTAACGGGACGGAGCTATGGCTACACCTTC.

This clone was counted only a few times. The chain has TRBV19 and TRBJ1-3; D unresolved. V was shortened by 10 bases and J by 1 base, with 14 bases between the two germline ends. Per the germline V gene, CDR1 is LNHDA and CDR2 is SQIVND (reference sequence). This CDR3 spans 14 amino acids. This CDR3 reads CATLSYGSGNTIYF. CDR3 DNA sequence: TGTGCCACTCTATCATATGGGTCTGGAAACACCATATATTTT.

CDR3 DNA: TGTGCCAGCAGCTTAGAGGCAGGGGAAGGCTACACCTTC. Its protein is CASSLEAGEGYTF. This chain joins TRBV7-9 and TRBJ1-2; tentatively, D is TRBD1 (6 bases). V lost 1 base to trimming and J lost 8 bases, with 11 bases between them. The germline gives CDR1 SEHNR, CDR2 FQNEAQ (reference sequence). The CDR3 is 13 amino acids.

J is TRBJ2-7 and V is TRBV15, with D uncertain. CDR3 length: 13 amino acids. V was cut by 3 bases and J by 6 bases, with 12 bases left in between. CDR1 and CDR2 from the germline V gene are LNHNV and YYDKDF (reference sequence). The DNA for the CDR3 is TGTGCCACCAGCAGCAGCAGATCCAGCGAGCAGTACTTC. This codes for CATSSSRSSEQYF.

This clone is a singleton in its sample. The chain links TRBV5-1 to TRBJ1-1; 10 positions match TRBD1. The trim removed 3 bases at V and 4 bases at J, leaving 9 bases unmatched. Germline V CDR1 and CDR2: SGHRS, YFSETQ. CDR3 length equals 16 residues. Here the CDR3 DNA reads TGCGCCAGCAGCTCCAAGACAGGGGGCTTGAGCACTGAAGCTTTCTTT. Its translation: CASSSKTGGLSTEAFF.

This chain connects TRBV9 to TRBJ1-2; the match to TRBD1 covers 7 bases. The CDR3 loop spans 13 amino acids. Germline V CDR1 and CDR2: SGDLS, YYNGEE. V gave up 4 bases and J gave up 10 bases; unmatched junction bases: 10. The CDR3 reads CASSPNMGQHYTF. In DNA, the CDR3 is TGTGCCAGCAGCCCGAACATGGGACAGCACTACACCTTC.

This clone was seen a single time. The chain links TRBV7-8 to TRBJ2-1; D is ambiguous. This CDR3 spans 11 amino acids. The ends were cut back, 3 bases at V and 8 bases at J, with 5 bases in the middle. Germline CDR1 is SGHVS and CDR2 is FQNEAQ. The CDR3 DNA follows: TGTGCCAGCAGCTTCGGCGATGAGCAGTTCTTC. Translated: CASSFGDEQFF.

The CDR3 sequence is CAWSVPDREQETQYF. In nucleotides, the CDR3 is TGTGCCTGGAGTGTACCAGACAGGGAGCAAGAGACCCAGTACTTC. The chain joins TRBV30 to TRBJ2-5; 7 bases line up with TRBD1. Germline lookup yields CDR1 GTSNPN and CDR2 SVGIG (reference sequence). The V gene end was trimmed by 0 bases and the J gene end by 2 bases; junction bases not matched to a gene: 6. This CDR3 has 15 residues.

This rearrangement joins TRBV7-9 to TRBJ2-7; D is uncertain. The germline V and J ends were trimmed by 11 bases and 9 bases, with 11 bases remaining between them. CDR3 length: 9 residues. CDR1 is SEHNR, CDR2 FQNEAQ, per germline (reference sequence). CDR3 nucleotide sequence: TGTGCCCCTTTGGAAAGGCAGTACTTC. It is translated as CAPLERQYF.

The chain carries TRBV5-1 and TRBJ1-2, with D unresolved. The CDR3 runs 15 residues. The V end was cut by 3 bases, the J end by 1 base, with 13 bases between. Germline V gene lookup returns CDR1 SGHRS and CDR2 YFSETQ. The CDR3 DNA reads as TGCGCCAGCAGCTCGGAAGGGAGTTTTAACTATGGCTACACCTTC. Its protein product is CASSSEGSFNYGYTF.

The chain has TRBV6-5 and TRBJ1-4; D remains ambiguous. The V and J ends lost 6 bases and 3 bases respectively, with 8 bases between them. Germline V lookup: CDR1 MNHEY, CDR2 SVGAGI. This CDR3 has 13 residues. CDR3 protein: CASSLYPNEKLFF. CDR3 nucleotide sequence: TGTGCCAGCAGCCTTTACCCTAATGAAAAACTGTTTTTT.

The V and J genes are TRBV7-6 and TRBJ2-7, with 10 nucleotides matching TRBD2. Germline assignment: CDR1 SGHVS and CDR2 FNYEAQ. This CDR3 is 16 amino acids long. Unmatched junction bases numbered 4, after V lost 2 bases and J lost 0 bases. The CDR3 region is CASSLRASGSSYEQYF. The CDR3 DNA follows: TGTGCCAGCAGCTTACGAGCTAGCGGGAGCTCCTACGAGCAGTACTTC.

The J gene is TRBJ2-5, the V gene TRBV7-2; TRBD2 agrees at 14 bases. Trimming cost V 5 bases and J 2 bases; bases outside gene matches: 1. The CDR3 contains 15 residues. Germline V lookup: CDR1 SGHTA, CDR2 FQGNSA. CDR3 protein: CASSRTSGGQETQYF. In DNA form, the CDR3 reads TGTGCCAGCAGCCGGACTAGCGGGGGGCAAGAGACCCAGTACTTC.